Listed below are T cell receptor beta chains from one sample, sequenced in a study of graft-versus-host responses after intestinal transplantation. Only in-frame clones appear in the TCRdb table, and some are missing; sequencing was by immunoSEQ multiplex PCR. The repertoire holds fewer than 50,000 clones, roughly 84% seen once, with around 0.5% in the top ten. Their specific antigens are unknown. This sample comprised unstimulated CD4+ T cells sorted from spleen or lymph node cells, obtained before transplant. These receptors were collected from a human donor who was the organ donor for an intestinal transplant. The CDR3 runs from the conserved cysteine through the conserved F or W. The order of the fields is D gene, clone size, J gene, V gene, CDR3 DNA, CDR3 protein. D genes are given only for firm matches. A row's size may be missing; if present it is once, few, many or a size class.

>TRBD2|.|TRBJ2-5|TRBV19
TGTGCCAGTAGTATAAGGGGCCCGGGAGGGGAGACCCAGTACTTC
CASSIRGPGGETQYF
>.|.|TRBJ1-2|TRBV25-1
TGTGCCAGCAGTGAAAACGGGGGCGCGGTACAGCACTATGGCTACACCTTC
CASSENGGAVQHYGYTF
>.|once|TRBJ2-7|TRBV4-2
TGTGCCAGCAGCCAAGCGGGGGTAGACTACGAGCAGTACTTC
CASSQAGVDYEQYF
>TRBD2|.|TRBJ2-1|TRBV19
TGTGCCACCGATAGCGGGAGAACCTACAATGAGCAGTTCTTC
CATDSGRTYNEQFF
>.|.|TRBJ1-3|TRBV6-6
TGTGCCAGCAGTTATGGAAACACCATATATTTT
CASSYGNTIYF
>TRBD1|.|TRBJ2-5|TRBV7-2
TGTGCCAGCAGCGTCACAGGGGTTGGGACAGAGACCCAGTACTTC
CASSVTGVGTETQYF
>.|.|TRBJ2-7|TRBV5-5
TGTGCCAGCAACGGCGGGGGCTTCACCTACGAGCAGTACTTC
CASNGGGFTYEQYF
>TRBD1|.|TRBJ1-1|TRBV6-5
TGTGCCAGCAGAACGGACAGGAGTGGCACTGAAGCTTTCTTT
CASRTDRSGTEAFF
>TRBD2|.|TRBJ2-2|TRBV29-1
TGCAGCGTCCAACCGGGTAGCGGGGGGAACACCGGGGAGCTGTTTTTT
CSVQPGSGGNTGELFF
>TRBD2|.|TRBJ2-5|TRBV19
TGTGCCAGTAGTAGCTCGCTAGCGGGAGGGGGGGAGACCCAGTACTTC
CASSSSLAGGGETQYF
>.|.|TRBJ1-3|TRBV5-1
TGCGCCAGCAGCAAAGACAGGCTCTATTCTGGAAACACCATATATTTT
CASSKDRLYSGNTIYF
>.|.|TRBJ2-3|TRBV7-6
TGTGCCAGCAGCTTAGTAGCTGGAGCGGGCATCGACACGCAGTATTTT
CASSLVAGAGIDTQYF
>.|.|TRBJ1-1|TRBV11-1
TGTGCCAGCAGCTTAGCGTTGGTGGGACCGAACACTGAAGCTTTCTTT
CASSLALVGPNTEAFF
>TRBD2|.|TRBJ2-3|TRBV7-2
TGTGCCAGCAGCTTAGCGTTGCCGGGACTAGCGGCAGATACGCAGTATTTT
CASSLALPGLAADTQYF
>TRBD1|.|TRBJ2-5|TRBV13
TGTGCCAGCAGCCCGGACAGGGGGGCTCGTGAGACCCAGTACTTC
CASSPDRGARETQYF
>.|.|TRBJ2-7|TRBV11-3
TGTGCCAGCAGCTTAACCTCGACAGGAGGTGGGCCTAGGGAGCAGTACTTC
CASSLTSTGGGPREQYF
>TRBD2|.|TRBJ2-3|TRBV6-4
TGTGCCAGCAGCCAGACTAGCGCGGCAGATACGCAGTATTTT
CASSQTSAADTQYF
>.|.|TRBJ1-2|TRBV11-3
TGTGCCAGCAGCTTAGGTGGGGTCTATGGCTACACCTTC
CASSLGGVYGYTF
>.|.|TRBJ1-2|TRBV6-1
TGTGCCAGCAGGTTTACAGGGAACCCCGCCCGAGGCTACACCTTC
CASRFTGNPARGYTF
>TRBD2|.|TRBJ2-1|TRBV11-2
TGTGCCAGCAGCAGAGGACTAGCGGGAGGTCCTTACAATGAGCAGTTCTTC
CASSRGLAGGPYNEQFF
>TRBD2|.|TRBJ2-3|TRBV11-3
TGTGCCAGCAGCTTAGGGGCGGGAGCGACAGATACGCAGTATTTT
CASSLGAGATDTQYF
>TRBD1|.|TRBJ2-7|TRBV7-9
TGTGCCAGCAGCCTAAGGGACAGATTCTACGAGCAGTACTTC
CASSLRDRFYEQYF
>.|once|TRBJ1-1|TRBV5-6
TGTGCCAGCAGCCCGAGGCCCGACACTGAAGCTTTCTTT
CASSPRPDTEAFF
>.|.|TRBJ2-7|TRBV10-2
TGCGCCAGCAGTGAGCTAGACAGGACTAAGCAGTACTTC
CASSELDRTKQYF
>TRBD1|.|TRBJ2-6|TRBV18
TGTGCCAGCTCACGTTCGACGACAGGGGGCGCAGCCTCTGGGGCCAACGTCCTGACTTTC
CASSRSTTGGAASGANVLTF
>TRBD1|.|TRBJ2-3|TRBV6-4
TGTGCCAGCAGTGATGTGGACAGGGTTGTTGATACGCAGTATTTT
CASSDVDRVVDTQYF
>.|.|TRBJ1-2|TRBV6-1
TGTGCCAGCAGCCCCGGGCAGTACTATGGCTACACCTTC
CASSPGQYYGYTF
>.|.|TRBJ1-1|TRBV4-3
TGCGCCAGCAGGAGCAAGATAGAGGTGCCTGAAGCTTTCTTT
CASRSKIEVPEAFF
>.|.|TRBJ1-2|TRBV19
TGTGCCAGTAGTATTAGGACACAACTTTATGGCTACACCTTC
CASSIRTQLYGYTF
>TRBD1|.|TRBJ2-5|TRBV6-1
TGTGCCAGACAGGGGGATTTGGGAGAGACCCAGTACTTC
CARQGDLGETQYF
>TRBD1|once|TRBJ1-2|TRBV7-9
TGTGCCAGCAGCTTACTACCGCAGACAGGGCTCGGCTACACCTTC
CASSLLPQTGLGYTF
>.|.|TRBJ1-2|TRBV30
TGTGCCTGGAGTCCGGGGGTCGCCTATGGCTACACCTTC
CAWSPGVAYGYTF
>.|.|TRBJ1-2|TRBV6-5
TGTGCCAGCAGTTACAATTCTAACTATGGCTACACCTTC
CASSYNSNYGYTF
>TRBD1|.|TRBJ1-5|TRBV19
TGTGCCAGTAGTTTCCGGGACAGGGGTGCTCAGCCCCAGCATTTT
CASSFRDRGAQPQHF
>.|once|TRBJ2-7|TRBV11-3
TGTGCCAGCAGCTTAGATAGCGGAAGCTCCTACGAGCAGTACTTC
CASSLDSGSSYEQYF
>.|.|TRBJ1-2|TRBV16
TGTGCCAGCAGCCCGCCTAGTTTAAACTATGGCTACACCTTC
CASSPPSLNYGYTF
>TRBD2|once|TRBJ2-3|TRBV7-2
TGTGCCAGCGGAGCTAGCGGGTACACAGATACGCAGTATTTT
CASGASGYTDTQYF
>TRBD2|.|TRBJ2-3|TRBV6-5
TGTGCCAGCAGTTCCCCAGCGGGGAGCACAGATACGCAGTATTTT
CASSSPAGSTDTQYF
>.|.|TRBJ2-6|TRBV6-4
TGTGCCAGCAGTGACTCGAGTCAGGGATCACACTCTGGGGCCAACGTCCTGACTTTC
CASSDSSQGSHSGANVLTF
>.|.|TRBJ2-1|TRBV6-6
TGTGCCAGCATTGATCCCCGGGCCTACAATGAGCAGTTCTTC
CASIDPRAYNEQFF
>.|.|TRBJ1-1|TRBV18
TGTGCCAGCTCACCACGGGCCGCGCGGGAGGGCACTGAAGCTTTCTTT
CASSPRAAREGTEAFF
>.|once|TRBJ2-3|TRBV2
TGTGCCAGCAGTGTCACAGATACGCAGTATTTT
CASSVTDTQYF
>TRBD2|once|TRBJ2-1|TRBV18
TGTGCCAGCTCACGTTCTAGCGGGAGTAGTTACAATGAGCAGTTCTTC
CASSRSSGSSYNEQFF
>.|.|TRBJ1-2|TRBV11-2
TGTGCCAGCAGCCGCTTACCAGGGGTTGACTATGGCTACACCTTC
CASSRLPGVDYGYTF
>.|.|TRBJ2-3|TRBV18
TGTGCCAGCTCACCTAGCACAGATACGCAGTATTTT
CASSPSTDTQYF
>.|.|TRBJ2-1|TRBV5-1
TGCGCCAGCAGCTGGCAGGGGGGCTCCTACAATGAGCAGTTCTTC
CASSWQGGSYNEQFF
>TRBD1|once|TRBJ1-3|TRBV19
TGTGCCAGTAGTGACAGGGTCGGAAACACCATATATTTT
CASSDRVGNTIYF
>.|once|TRBJ2-3|TRBV9
TGTGCCAGCAGCGTAGCTCGCGGGGTGACAGATACGCAGTATTTT
CASSVARGVTDTQYF
>.|.|TRBJ2-6|TRBV5-4
TGTGCCAGCAGCCCCGGACAGTTCTCTGGGGCCAACGTCCTGACTTTC
CASSPGQFSGANVLTF
>TRBD2|.|TRBJ2-7|TRBV2
TGTGCCAGCAGTGACGTGGCTAGCGGGGCCTACGAGCAGTACTTC
CASSDVASGAYEQYF
>.|once|TRBJ1-1|TRBV6-5
TGTGCCAGCGCAAGCGGGGGGAAAGCTTTCTTT
CASASGGKAFF
>.|.|TRBJ2-2|TRBV27
TGTGCCAGCAGTTTGTGGGGGTCGAGCACCGGGGAGCTGTTTTTT
CASSLWGSSTGELFF
>TRBD2|.|TRBJ2-1|TRBV29-1
TGCAGCGTTCCCCTTAGCGGGAGGGCGGGGGATGAGCAGTTCTTC
CSVPLSGRAGDEQFF
>.|.|TRBJ1-2|TRBV29-1
TGCAGCGCTGGCGAGGGAAGGCTCTATGGCTACACCTTC
CSAGEGRLYGYTF
>TRBD2|.|TRBJ2-7|TRBV7-6
TGTGCCAGCAGCCTTAGCGGGACCTCCTACGAGCAGTACTTC
CASSLSGTSYEQYF